The entry below describes one T cell receptor (beta chain). The data originate from a study of PD-L1 blockade in urothelial cancer. The wider study: Patients began atezolizumab, 1,200 mg intravenously every 3 weeks, at some point between 2012 and 2014.

Trimming removed 1 base at V and 5 bases at J, with 5 bases between. Germline V CDR1 and CDR2: SEHNR, FQNEAQ (reference sequence). CDR3 size: 12 residues. Spiking each PCR with synthetic TCR analog templates was performed. Assay: immunoSEQ multiplex PCR; the TCRdb copy retains only in-frame clones and omits some. This sample has about 63,000 clones, with approximately 80% found just once. Time point meaning: pretreatment peripheral blood. The sample consisted of PBMCs, taken around atezolizumab (anti-PD-L1) treatment. The TCR was taken from a man between 70 and 80 years old with urothelial cancer. The gene calls are TRBV7-9 and TRBJ2-5, with D unresolved. CDR3 in DNA: TGTGCCAGCAGCTTAGTGGCCGAGACCCAGTACTTC. As protein: CASSLVAETQYF.